This T cell receptor (beta chain) was recovered during a study of blood T cell repertoires in COVID-19. The overall study: The United States, Italy and Spain supplied acute and convalescent COVID-19 samples.

The repertoire was sequenced with immunoSEQ multiplex PCR; TCRdb's copy has only in-frame clones and lacks some. The table includes 150,000 or so clones, roughly four fifths detected once. The CDR3 extends over 14 amino acids. Trimming removed 5 bases at V and 7 bases at J, with 15 bases between. Germline CDR1 is PRHDT and CDR2 is FYEKMQ (reference sequence). This TCR was sampled from a human donor with acute or convalescent COVID-19. The donor label of this sample is uncertain. Specimen: peripheral blood. The chain is built from TRBV13 and TRBJ1-3, with a possible D match to TRBD1 (5 bases). The CDR3 DNA sequence: TGTGCCAGCAGCCCCCTCGCGGCAGGGAACACCATATATTTT. Translated, it gives CASSPLAAGNTIYF.